This TCR beta chain was observed in a study of tumor-infiltrating lymphocytes in primary liver carcinoma. Study-level background: Tumors, staged T1-T3 N0M0, spanned about 4 to 10 cm.

It was unsorted whole blood that yielded blood RNA, and germline DNA was also extracted. The authors collected 4 to 5 milliliters of peripheral blood before surgery. Concerning this clonotype itself: Its antigen is currently unknown.

Overall study results and limits: Relative to tumor region pairs, the tumor-adjacent and tumor-blood pairs showed overlap that was lower.

TCR beta cDNA was prepared out of around 460 ng total RNA by means of a constant-region primer. Three-round nested multiplex PCR performed with slightly modified ARM-PCR produced the TCR beta libraries. MiXCR, applied by TCRdb to the multiplex PCR reads, yields one record per CDR3 protein. The sample includes approximately 340,000 distinct CDR3 sequences, around 60% of them seen just once. The specimen sequenced was peripheral blood. The clonotype was recovered from a man between 35 and 55 years old with primary liver carcinoma and hepatitis B virus infection.

CDR3 sequence: CASCGSKEETQYF. CDR3 nucleotide sequence: TGCGCCAGCTGTGGTTCCAAGGAGGAGACCCAGTACTTC. V gene TRBV10-1 combines with J gene TRBJ2-5; D is ambiguous. CDR3 length: 13 residues. Trimming removed 8 bases at V and 5 bases at J, with 15 bases between. CDR1 is WNHNN and CDR2 is SYGVQD in the germline V gene (reference sequence).